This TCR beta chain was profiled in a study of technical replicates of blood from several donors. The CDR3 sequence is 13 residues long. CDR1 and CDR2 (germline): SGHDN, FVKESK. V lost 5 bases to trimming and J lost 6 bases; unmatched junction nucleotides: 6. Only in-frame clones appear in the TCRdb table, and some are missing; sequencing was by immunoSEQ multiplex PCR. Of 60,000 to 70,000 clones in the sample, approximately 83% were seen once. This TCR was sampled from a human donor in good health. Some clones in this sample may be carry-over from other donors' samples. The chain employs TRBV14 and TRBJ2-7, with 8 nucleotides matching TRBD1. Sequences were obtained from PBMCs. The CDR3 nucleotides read TGTGCCAGCAGCGGACAGGGCAGAGGCGAGCAGTACTTC. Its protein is CASSGQGRGEQYF. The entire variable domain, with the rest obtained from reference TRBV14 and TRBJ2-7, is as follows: EAGVTQFPSHSVIEKGQTVTLRCDPISGHDNLYWYRRVMGKEIKFLLHFVKESKQDESGMPNNRFLAERTGGTYSTLKVQPAELEDSGVYFCASSGQGRGEQYFGPGTRLTVT.